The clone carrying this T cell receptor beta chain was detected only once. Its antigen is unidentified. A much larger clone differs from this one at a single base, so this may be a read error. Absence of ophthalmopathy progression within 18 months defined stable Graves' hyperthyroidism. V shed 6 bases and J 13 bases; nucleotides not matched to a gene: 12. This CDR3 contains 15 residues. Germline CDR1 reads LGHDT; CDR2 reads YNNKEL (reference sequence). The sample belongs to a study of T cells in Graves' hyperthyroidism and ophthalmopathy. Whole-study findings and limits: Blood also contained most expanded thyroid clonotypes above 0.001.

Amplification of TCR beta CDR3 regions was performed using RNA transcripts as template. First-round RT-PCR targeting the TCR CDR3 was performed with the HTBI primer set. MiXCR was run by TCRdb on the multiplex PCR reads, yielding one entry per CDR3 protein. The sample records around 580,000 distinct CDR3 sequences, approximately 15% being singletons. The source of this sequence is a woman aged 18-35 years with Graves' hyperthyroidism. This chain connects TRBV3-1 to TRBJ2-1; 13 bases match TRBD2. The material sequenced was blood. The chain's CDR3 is CASRTSGRARETQFF. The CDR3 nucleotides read TGTGCCAGCAGAACTAGCGGGAGGGCCAGGGAGACCCAGTTCTTC.